The 27 T cell receptor beta chains below were found in one sample sequenced in a study of cytomegalovirus exposure and HLA in healthy donors. PCR primers comprised 60 Vbeta and 13 Jbeta primers. TCRdb's table, derived via immunoSEQ multiplex PCR, lists solely in-frame clones and lacks some. The sample includes about 110,000 clones, over 60% of them seen just once. The sequencing sample was made of PBMCs. These receptors originate from a man aged 25 to 40 in good health and CMV-seropositive.

The rearrangement uses TRBV9 and TRBJ2-2; TRBD2 matches at 12 bases. The J segment lost 5 bases and the V segment lost 5 bases, leaving 4 bases of the junction unmatched. CDR3 length: 15 residues. From germline, CDR1 is SGDLS and CDR2 YYNGEE. CDR3 residues: CASRGTSGGTGELFF. For the CDR3, the DNA is TGTGCCAGCAGAGGCACTAGCGGGGGGACCGGGGAGCTGTTTTTT.

The chain has TRBV6-5 and TRBJ2-7; D remains unclear. Per the germline V gene, CDR1 is MNHEY and CDR2 is SVGAGI. V lost 2 bases and J lost 0, with 8 bases in between. The length of the CDR3 is 14 residues. This CDR3 reads CASSYRHNSYEQYF. The DNA for the CDR3 is TGTGCCAGCAGTTACCGACACAACTCCTACGAGCAGTACTTC.

This clone was counted between two and nine times. J is TRBJ1-3 and V is TRBV7-9, with D maybe TRBD1 (5 bases). The length of the CDR3 is 15 residues. V lost 7 bases, J lost 0 bases, and 13 bases lay in between. Germline V gives CDR1 SEHNR, CDR2 FQNEAQ (reference sequence). CDR3 bases: TGTGCCAGCACAGAACAGGAGCCCTCTGGAAACACCATATATTTT. It is translated as CASTEQEPSGNTIYF.

The chain combines TRBV5-6 with TRBJ2-1, with 7 positions matching TRBD1. This CDR3 spans 15 amino acids. Germline V CDR1 and CDR2: SGHDT, YYEEEE. V lost 4 bases and J lost 2; bases outside the gene matches: 6. Here the CDR3 DNA reads TGTGCCAGCAGCCCACCGACAGGGCCCTACAATGAGCAGTTCTTC. Translating it yields CASSPPTGPYNEQFF. Combining the CDR3 with reference TRBV5-6 and TRBJ2-1 gives the whole variable domain DAGVTQSPTHLIKTRGQQVTLRCSPKSGHDTVSWYQQALGQGPQFIFQYYEEEERQRGNFPDRFSGHQFPNYSSELNVNALLLGDSALYLCASSPPTGPYNEQFFGPGTRLTVL.

Here the CDR3 DNA reads TGTGCCAGCAGTCATCAAGAGACCCAGTACTTC. Translation gives CASSHQETQYF. This chain uses TRBV27 with TRBJ2-5; D not certain. CDR3 length equals 11 residues. Germline V lookup: CDR1 MNHEY, CDR2 SMNVEV (reference sequence). V lost 5 bases and J lost 2, with 3 bases in between.

The CDR3 region is CASSQRLGQGLFNEQFF. CDR3 nucleotide sequence: TGCGCCAGCAGCCAAAGGCTCGGACAGGGCCTCTTCAATGAGCAGTTCTTC. This sequence joins TRBV4-3 and TRBJ2-1, with 8 bases matching TRBD1. The CDR3 length is 17 residues. With 2 bases clipped from V and 6 bases from J, the junction kept 12 bases outside the gene matches. Germline CDR1 is LGHNA and CDR2 is YSLEER.

V usage is TRBV11-2 and J usage is TRBJ2-1; 9 bases are a match to TRBD1. V dropped 1 base and J dropped 6; count of bases not matched to a gene: 10. The germline V gene encodes CDR1 SGHAT and CDR2 FQNNGV. The CDR3 totals 17 residues. DNA for the CDR3: TGTGCCAGCAGCTTAGCGTGGTCGGACAGGGGTTTCAATGAGCAGTTCTTC. Encoded protein: CASSLAWSDRGFNEQFF.

The CDR3: CASSVKAGANEKLFF. DNA for the CDR3: TGTGCCAGCAGCGTTAAGGCGGGGGCTAATGAAAAACTGTTTTTT. The chain combines TRBV13 with TRBJ1-4; D is perhaps TRBD1 (5 bases). Germline assignment: CDR1 PRHDT and CDR2 FYEKMQ (reference sequence). CDR3 size: 15 residues. The V end was cut by 5 bases, the J end by 3 bases, with 13 bases between.

V usage is TRBV2 and J usage is TRBJ2-2; no firm D call. Trimming took off 7 bases at V and 4 bases at J, with 10 bases between the two ends. The CDR3 extends over 13 amino acids. Germline assignment: CDR1 SNHLY and CDR2 FYNNEI. CDR3 loop: CASTPTFTGELFF. Written as DNA, the CDR3 is TGTGCCAGCACCCCGACTTTCACCGGGGAGCTGTTTTTT.

The gene calls are TRBV30 and TRBJ1-5; 7 bases match TRBD1. The CDR3 has 15 residues. V lost 0 bases and J lost 6; bases outside the gene matches: 8. Germline CDR1 is GTSNPN and CDR2 is SVGIG (reference sequence). The CDR3 loop is CAWSVQGKGSQPQHF. In DNA form, the CDR3 reads TGTGCCTGGAGTGTACAGGGGAAGGGAAGTCAGCCCCAGCATTTT.

V gene TRBV5-1 combines with J gene TRBJ2-1; D might be TRBD1 (5 bases). Trimming left V 3 bases short and J 8 bases short, with 12 bases between. Germline loops: CDR1 SGHRS, CDR2 YFSETQ. The CDR3 contains 13 residues. The CDR3 DNA reads TGCGCCAGCAGCTCGCCGTCAGGGCATGAGCAGTTCTTC. Protein product: CASSSPSGHEQFF. The complete variable domain, with remaining parts taken from reference TRBV5-1 and TRBJ2-1, reads KAGVTQTPRYLIKTRGQQVTLSCSPISGHRSVSWYQQTPGQGLQFLFEYFSETQRNKGNFPGRFSGRQFSNSRSEMNVSTLELGDSALYLCASSSPSGHEQFFGPGTRLTVL.

The V gene is TRBV7-2, the J gene TRBJ2-1; TRBD1 matches at 7 bases. This CDR3 has 14 residues. CDR1 is SGHTA, CDR2 FQGNSA, per germline. The J segment lost 9 bases and the V segment lost 0 bases, leaving 5 bases of the junction unmatched. CDR3 loop: CASSLARDSAEQFF. The DNA for the CDR3 is TGTGCCAGCAGCTTAGCCCGGGACAGCGCTGAGCAGTTCTTC. Looking up the rest from reference TRBV7-2 and TRBJ2-1 gives the full variable domain: GAGVSQSPSNKVTEKGKDVELRCDPISGHTALYWYRQSLGQGLEFLIYFQGNSAPDKSGLPSDRFSAERTGGSVSTLTIQRTQQEDSAVYLCASSLARDSAEQFFGPGTRLTVL.

In this sample, this clone turned up once. The J gene is TRBJ1-1, the V gene TRBV19; D call uncertain. The CDR3 is made up of 13 amino acids. CDR1 is LNHDA and CDR2 is SQIVND in the germline V gene (reference sequence). V gave up 7 bases and J gave up 5 bases, with 14 bases separating them. Written as DNA, the CDR3 is TGTGCCAGTAAGTACGTACCGGGGACTGAAGCTTTCTTT. Translation: CASKYVPGTEAFF.

The chain joins TRBV9 to TRBJ1-3; D not certain. Trimming took 4 bases from V and 0 from J, leaving 17 bases between them. The CDR3 runs 17 residues. Germline V lookup: CDR1 SGDLS, CDR2 YYNGEE. This CDR3 reads CASSFTSSALSGNTIYF. The CDR3 coding sequence is TGTGCCAGCAGCTTCACAAGTTCTGCCCTCTCTGGAAACACCATATATTTT. The whole variable domain, remainder taken from reference TRBV9 and TRBJ1-3, is DSGVTQTPKHLITATGQRVTLRCSPRSGDLSVYWYQQSLDQGLQFLIQYYNGEERAKGNILERFSAQQFPDLHSELNLSSLELGDSALYFCASSFTSSALSGNTIYFGEGSWLTVV.

CDR3 in amino acids: CASSYRTGVNTEAFF. CDR3 in DNA: TGCGCCAGCAGCTATCGGACAGGAGTGAACACTGAAGCTTTCTTT. The chain recombines TRBV5-1 with TRBJ1-1; 7 bases map to TRBD1. The CDR3 contains 15 residues. Germline V gene data show CDR1 as SGHRS and CDR2 as YFSETQ. V trimming: 3 bases; J trimming: 0 bases; junction bases outside the gene matches: 5.

The J gene is TRBJ2-2, the V gene TRBV5-1; 9 bases agree with TRBD1. The junction had 8 bases not matched to a gene; V was cut back by 6 bases and J by 5 bases. The CDR3 length is 15 residues. Germline lookup yields CDR1 SGHRS and CDR2 YFSETQ. Here the CDR3 reads CASTFRTGATGELFF. The CDR3 coding sequence is TGCGCCAGCACCTTTAGGACAGGGGCGACCGGGGAGCTGTTTTTT.

This chain connects TRBV2 to TRBJ2-4, with 7 bases aligning to TRBD2. Unmatched junction bases numbered 8, after V lost 1 base and J lost 8 bases. This CDR3 is 15 amino acids long. The germline V gene encodes CDR1 SNHLY and CDR2 FYNNEI. The CDR3 sequence is CASSEVHQAGDIQYF. The CDR3 DNA sequence: TGTGCCAGCAGTGAAGTCCACCAGGCGGGGGACATTCAGTACTTC.

The chain links TRBV11-2 to TRBJ1-2; tentative D call: TRBD1 (5 bases). CDR3 length: 12 residues. V was cut by 4 bases and J by 5 bases, with 8 bases left in between. CDR1 and CDR2 from the germline V gene are SGHAT and FQNNGV. The CDR3 region is CASSSTVYGYTF. CDR3 DNA sequence: TGTGCCAGCAGCTCGACAGTTTATGGCTACACCTTC.

The chain uses TRBV4-3 and TRBJ2-3; 7 nucleotides match TRBD1. The CDR3 is 18 residues long. The J segment lost 1 base and the V segment lost 2 bases, leaving 12 bases of the junction unmatched. Germline values: CDR1 LGHNA, CDR2 YSLEER. The CDR3 DNA reads as TGCGCCAGCAGCCAATCGGTGTTATGGCAGGGGGGCACAGATACGCAGTATTTT. Its translation: CASSQSVLWQGGTDTQYF.

CDR3 amino acids: CSVGDGGYEQYF. DNA of the CDR3: TGCAGCGTAGGGGACGGGGGCTACGAGCAGTACTTC. The chain employs TRBV29-1 and TRBJ2-7; maybe TRBD2 (6 bases). CDR3 length: 12 residues. The germline V and J ends were trimmed by 6 bases and 3 bases, with 12 bases remaining between them. CDR1 is SQVTM, CDR2 ANQGSEA, per germline.

This clone was seen only a few times. This sequence joins TRBV5-5 and TRBJ1-6; D unclear. Trimming took off 3 bases at V and 10 bases at J, with 17 bases between the two ends. The CDR3 consists of 15 residues. The germline CDR1 and CDR2 sequences are SGHKS and YYEKEE (reference sequence). CDR3 amino acids: CASSSRTDSTSPLHF. The CDR3 region has the DNA TGTGCCAGCAGCTCCCGGACGGACTCTACGTCACCCCTCCACTTT. Full variable domain (outside the CDR3, taken from reference TRBV5-5 and TRBJ1-6): DAGVTQSPTHLIKTRGQQVTLRCSPISGHKSVSWYQQVLGQGPQFIFQYYEKEERGRGNFPDRFSARQFPNYSSELNVNALLLGDSALYLCASSSRTDSTSPLHFGNGTRLTVT.

This clone was seen only once. The chain links TRBV6-5 to TRBJ1-1; D uncertain. The CDR3 has 14 residues. The V gene's germline CDR1 is MNHEY and CDR2 SVGAGI. V was cut by 7 bases and J by 3 bases, with 15 bases left in between. Here the CDR3 DNA reads TGTGCCAGCACTTTTGATCCGCGGGACACTGAAGCTTTCTTT. Amino acids: CASTFDPRDTEAFF.

The V and J genes are TRBV7-2 and TRBJ2-7, with 7 nucleotides matching TRBD1. Germline CDR1 SGHTA, CDR2 FQGNSA. Unmatched junction bases numbered 10, after V lost 5 bases and J lost 0 bases. The CDR3 runs 16 residues. The CDR3 is CASSPPPTGPSYEQYF. The CDR3 coding sequence is TGTGCCAGCAGCCCGCCCCCGACAGGGCCCTCCTACGAGCAGTACTTC.

The CDR3 bases are TGTGCCAGCAGGCGTCCGGGGTGGGCCAACGTCCTGACTTTC. Encoded protein: CASRRPGWANVLTF. The genes are TRBV28 and TRBJ2-6; tentative D call: TRBD2 (5 bases). The length of the CDR3 is 14 residues. The V gene's germline CDR1 is MDHEN and CDR2 SYDVKM. V was pared by 6 bases and J by 5 bases, with 11 bases between.

This chain links TRBV5-4 with TRBJ2-5; 7 nucleotides line up with TRBD2. With V trimmed by 7 bases and J by 1 base, 10 bases remained unmatched. Germline V gene sequence: CDR1 SGHNT, CDR2 YYREEE (reference sequence). CDR3 length: 15 amino acids. CDR3 sequence (DNA): TGTGCCAGCGGCGCTAGCGGCGGGGCCCAAGAGACCCAGTACTTC. Its protein product is CASGASGGAQETQYF.

This clone was recorded a few times. V gene TRBV6-6 combines with J gene TRBJ2-7, with TRBD2 matching 14 bases. The CDR3 consists of 16 residues. Germline V gene data show CDR1 as MNHNY and CDR2 as SVGAGI (reference sequence). With V trimmed by 10 bases and J by 0 bases, 8 bases remained unmatched. In nucleotides, the CDR3 is TGTGCCACCCGGACTAGCGGGGGGCCCAGCTCCTACGAGCAGTACTTC. Amino acid sequence: CATRTSGGPSSYEQYF.

The V and J genes are TRBV18 and TRBJ1-2; 10 bases map to TRBD1. J gave up 8 bases and V 5 bases, and 8 bases lay outside the gene matches. The CDR3 sequence is 14 residues long. Germline V CDR1 and CDR2: KGHSH, LQKENI. The CDR3 protein is CASSFGTGEEGYTF. The CDR3 DNA reads as TGTGCCAGCTCATTTGGGACAGGGGAAGAAGGCTACACCTTC.